This T cell receptor beta chain came from a study of shared clonotypes between healthy human individuals. The protocol was immunoSEQ multiplex PCR, while the TCRdb copy is restricted to in-frame clones and leaves out a portion. This repertoire shows about 490,000 clones, about 80% found once; its top ten account for around 12%. V was cut by 1 base and J by 10 bases, with 14 bases left in between. The CDR3 consists of 13 residues. Germline V gene sequence: CDR1 WNHNN, CDR2 SYGVQD (reference sequence). As for this clone: Its antigen remains unidentified.

Donors were healthy HIV-negative adults without recently reported acute infections or vaccinations. Findings of the study overall: The study sampled only blood, and tissue repertoires likely differ.

This TCR was recovered from a woman aged 40 to 50 in good health. Some clones in this sample may be carry-over from other donors' samples. The rearrangement joins TRBV10-1 to TRBJ2-7; D unclear. Input material: PBMCs. The CDR3 coding sequence is TGCGCCAGCAGTGAGTTTAATATGTTGGGACAGTACTTC. It yields the protein CASSEFNMLGQYF.